These 20 T cell receptor beta chains originate from one sample sequenced in a study of blood T cell repertoires in COVID-19. Profiled with immunoSEQ multiplex PCR; TCRdb holds only in-frame clones, not every one. This sample has tens of thousands of clones; approximately 93% occur once, and the top ten carry 2% to 2.5%. Sequenced input: peripheral blood. These receptors all stem from a man aged 50 to 60 with active COVID-19.

This clone came up once. The CDR3 loop is CASSLLQGSNYGYTF. The CDR3 nucleotides read TGCGCCAGCAGCTTGCTCCAGGGCTCTAACTATGGCTACACCTTC. The chain is built from TRBV5-1 and TRBJ1-2; a weak D match, TRBD1 (5 bases). Between the trimmed V and J ends, which lost 1 base and 0 bases, there was a span of 10 bases. Germline CDR1 SGHRS, CDR2 YFSETQ. The CDR3 contains 15 residues. Supplemented by reference TRBV5-1 and TRBJ1-2, the full variable domain reads KAGVTQTPRYLIKTRGQQVTLSCSPISGHRSVSWYQQTPGQGLQFLFEYFSETQRNKGNFPGRFSGRQFSNSRSEMNVSTLELGDSALYLCASSLLQGSNYGYTFGSGTRLTVV.

V and J are TRBV4-1 and TRBJ2-3; 9 bases agree with TRBD2. Trimming took 3 bases from V and 1 from J; bases not matched to a gene: 5. The CDR3 is made up of 16 amino acids. Germline V gene data show CDR1 as MGHRA and CDR2 as YSYEKL. CDR3 residues: CASSHLAGQGTDTQYF. The CDR3 DNA follows: TGCGCCAGCAGCCATCTAGCGGGGCAGGGCACAGATACGCAGTATTTT.

This rearrangement joins TRBV7-2 to TRBJ2-1; TRBD2 matches 8 bases. Trimming took 5 bases from V and 0 from J; bases not matched to a gene: 3. The germline V gene has CDR1 SGHTA and CDR2 FQGNSA. The CDR3 has 15 residues. The CDR3 loop is CASSTSGDSYNEQFF. CDR3 in DNA: TGTGCCAGCAGCACTAGCGGTGACTCCTACAATGAGCAGTTCTTC.

CDR3 coding DNA: TGTGCCAGCAGCTTTATCTCCCTAGAAAAATACGAGCAGTACTTC. Its protein is CASSFISLEKYEQYF. The chain carries TRBV27 and TRBJ2-7, with unresolved D. CDR1 MNHEY and CDR2 SMNVEV come from the germline V gene (reference sequence). The CDR3 runs 15 residues. V was cut by 6 bases and J by 4 bases, with 19 bases left in between.

In its sample, this clone was seen a few times. The chain uses TRBV2 and TRBJ2-1, with 10 bases aligning to TRBD2. The CDR3 is 16 amino acids. Losses at the gene ends were 5 bases for V and 8 bases for J; bases not matched to a gene: 12. The V gene's germline CDR1 is SNHLY and CDR2 FYNNEI. CDR3 loop: CASSPTVAGGFDEQFF. For the CDR3, the DNA is TGTGCCAGCAGTCCCACTGTAGCGGGAGGTTTCGATGAGCAGTTCTTC.

This clone has just a few counts. The chain carries TRBV10-1 and TRBJ1-1, with a possible D match to TRBD1 (6 bases). V lost 2 bases to trimming and J lost 3 bases, with 10 bases between them. The CDR3 sequence is 14 residues long. Looked up from germline, CDR1 is WNHNN and CDR2 is SYGVQD (reference sequence). In nucleotides, the CDR3 is TGCGCCAGCAGTGAGAGGGGGGGCCACACTGAAGCTTTCTTT. Protein product: CASSERGGHTEAFF.

The chain links TRBV19 to TRBJ2-1, with TRBD1 as a possible D gene (6 bases). Per the germline V gene, CDR1 is LNHDA and CDR2 is SQIVND (reference sequence). The CDR3 extends over 14 amino acids. Trimming removed 6 bases at V and 2 bases at J, with 11 bases between. CDR3 loop: CASRRTDTYNEQFF. The CDR3 DNA reads TGTGCCAGTAGGAGGACAGATACCTACAATGAGCAGTTCTTC.

The gene calls are TRBV5-1 and TRBJ2-5, with D unresolved. From germline, CDR1 is SGHRS and CDR2 YFSETQ. This CDR3 has 13 residues. The V end lost 2 bases, the J end lost 2 bases, and 7 bases lay between the germline ends. The DNA for the CDR3 is TGCGCCAGCAGCTTTATCACTCAAGAGACCCAGTACTTC. Residues: CASSFITQETQYF. Based on the CDR3 plus reference TRBV5-1 and TRBJ2-5, the full variable domain is KAGVTQTPRYLIKTRGQQVTLSCSPISGHRSVSWYQQTPGQGLQFLFEYFSETQRNKGNFPGRFSGRQFSNSRSEMNVSTLELGDSALYLCASSFITQETQYFGPGTRLLVL.

The rearrangement links TRBV2 to TRBJ2-3, with D possibly matching TRBD2 (7 bases). The CDR3 consists of 15 residues. CDR1 and CDR2 (germline): SNHLY, FYNNEI. V shed 3 bases and J shed 6 bases, with 16 bases lying between them. In nucleotides, the CDR3 is TGTGCCAGCAGTGAGCCGGGACTAAGGGGGGATACGCAGTATTTT. This codes for CASSEPGLRGDTQYF.

V is TRBV18 and J is TRBJ1-1; 9 positions agree with TRBD1. Trimming cost V 2 bases and J 3 bases; bases outside gene matches: 1. CDR3 length: 14 residues. Germline V gene lookup returns CDR1 KGHSH and CDR2 LQKENI. This CDR3 reads CASSPDRGYTEAFF. In DNA, the CDR3 is TGTGCCAGCTCACCAGACAGGGGGTACACTGAAGCTTTCTTT.

The rearrangement links TRBV19 to TRBJ1-3; D unclear. Trimming pared 5 bases from V and 0 bases from J, leaving 8 bases between. CDR3 size: 14 residues. CDR1 is LNHDA, CDR2 SQIVND, per germline (reference sequence). The CDR3 bases are TGTGCCAGTAGTCTGAAGAGCTCTGGAAACACCATATATTTT. Residues: CASSLKSSGNTIYF.

The chain uses TRBV6-6 and TRBJ1-2; the D gene is possibly TRBD1 (5 bases). The length of the CDR3 is 13 residues. The V gene lost 6 bases and the J gene lost 3 bases, with 11 bases spanning the gap. Per the germline V gene, CDR1 is MNHNY and CDR2 is SVGAGI (reference sequence). The chain's CDR3 is CASSPTTDYGYTF. CDR3 DNA sequence: TGTGCCAGCAGCCCGACGACAGACTATGGCTACACCTTC.

The V gene is TRBV5-1, the J gene TRBJ1-1, with D maybe TRBD1 (5 bases). Trimming pared 3 bases from V and 4 bases from J, leaving 10 bases between. This CDR3 spans 13 amino acids. Germline V gene sequence: CDR1 SGHRS, CDR2 YFSETQ. This chain's CDR3 is CASSSRGGTEAFF. The CDR3 region has the DNA TGCGCCAGCAGCTCTCGGGGGGGCACTGAAGCTTTCTTT.

This sequence joins TRBV5-4 and TRBJ2-2; a weak D match, TRBD1 (6 bases). Trimming pared 1 base from V and 6 bases from J, leaving 10 bases between. The germline V gene has CDR1 SGHNT and CDR2 YYREEE (reference sequence). The CDR3 is 14 residues long. The DNA of the CDR3 is TGTGCCAGCAGCTTGTGGTCAGGGGCCGGGGAGCTGTTTTTT. Protein product: CASSLWSGAGELFF.

The chain employs TRBV18 and TRBJ1-2, with TRBD1 identical over 9 bases. Germline trimming cut 2 bases from V and 2 bases from J; bases unmatched to any gene: 12. Germline-derived CDR1 and CDR2 are KGHSH and LQKENI. This CDR3 has 18 amino acids. The CDR3 DNA reads TGTGCCAGCTCACCAATAAGGAGTGGGACAGGGTGGAACTATGGCTACACCTTC. Its protein is CASSPIRSGTGWNYGYTF.

This clone has only one observation. This chain joins TRBV18 and TRBJ2-7; 7 positions agree with TRBD1. Germline V gene data show CDR1 as KGHSH and CDR2 as LQKENI. This CDR3 has 15 amino acids. V lost 5 bases, J lost 2 bases, and 9 bases stayed unmatched. CDR3 loop: CASSIQGDRTYEQYF. In DNA form, the CDR3 reads TGTGCCAGCTCAATACAAGGGGACAGAACCTACGAGCAGTACTTC.

This chain links TRBV3-1 (or the pseudogene TRBV3-2) with TRBJ2-7; tentative D call: TRBD2 (6 bases). Trimming left V 2 bases short and J 7 bases short, with 18 bases between. The CDR3 consists of 15 residues. CDR1 and CDR2 from the germline V gene are LGHDT and YNNKEL (reference sequence). The CDR3 bases are TGTGCCAGCAGCCAAAACGGGAGAGGTTTCGGGGAGCAGTACTTC. Amino acids: CASSQNGRGFGEQYF.

This clone was detected a few times. The gene calls are TRBV28 and TRBJ1-5; 9 bases agree with TRBD1. Germline CDR1 MDHEN, CDR2 SYDVKM. V trimming: 4 bases; J trimming: 7 bases; junction bases outside the gene matches: 8. The CDR3 is 15 residues long. The CDR3: CASSYWTGEGQPQHF. The CDR3 DNA reads as TGTGCCAGCAGTTATTGGACAGGGGAAGGACAGCCCCAGCATTTT.

This CDR3 reads CASSPPGGEGYGYTF. DNA for the CDR3: TGTGCCAGCTCACCACCAGGAGGGGAAGGTTATGGCTACACCTTC. The chain is built from TRBV18 and TRBJ1-2; perhaps TRBD1 as D (5 bases). The germline V gene has CDR1 KGHSH and CDR2 LQKENI. This CDR3 region has 15 residues. The ends were cut back, 0 bases at V and 5 bases at J, with 13 bases in the middle.

V gene TRBV18 combines with J gene TRBJ1-1; 7 bases are a match to TRBD1. Germline trimming cut 5 bases from V and 0 bases from J; bases unmatched to any gene: 18. The V gene's germline CDR1 is KGHSH and CDR2 LQKENI. The CDR3 has 19 residues. CDR3 region: CASSSYYPTGSFMNTEAFF. DNA for the CDR3: TGTGCCAGCTCATCTTATTACCCGACAGGGTCCTTCATGAACACTGAAGCTTTCTTT.